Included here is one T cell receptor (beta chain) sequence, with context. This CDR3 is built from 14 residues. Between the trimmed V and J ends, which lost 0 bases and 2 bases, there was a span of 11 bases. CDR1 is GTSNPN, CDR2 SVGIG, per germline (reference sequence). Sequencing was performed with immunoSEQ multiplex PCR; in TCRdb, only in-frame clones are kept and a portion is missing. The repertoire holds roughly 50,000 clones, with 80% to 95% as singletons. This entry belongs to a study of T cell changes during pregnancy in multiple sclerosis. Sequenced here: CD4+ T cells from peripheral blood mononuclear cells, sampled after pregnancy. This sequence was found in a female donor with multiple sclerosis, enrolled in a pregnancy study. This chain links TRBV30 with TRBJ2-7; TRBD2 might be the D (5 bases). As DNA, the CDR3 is TGTGCCTGGAGTGTTCGGGGATTAACCTACGAGCAGTACTTC. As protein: CAWSVRGLTYEQYF.